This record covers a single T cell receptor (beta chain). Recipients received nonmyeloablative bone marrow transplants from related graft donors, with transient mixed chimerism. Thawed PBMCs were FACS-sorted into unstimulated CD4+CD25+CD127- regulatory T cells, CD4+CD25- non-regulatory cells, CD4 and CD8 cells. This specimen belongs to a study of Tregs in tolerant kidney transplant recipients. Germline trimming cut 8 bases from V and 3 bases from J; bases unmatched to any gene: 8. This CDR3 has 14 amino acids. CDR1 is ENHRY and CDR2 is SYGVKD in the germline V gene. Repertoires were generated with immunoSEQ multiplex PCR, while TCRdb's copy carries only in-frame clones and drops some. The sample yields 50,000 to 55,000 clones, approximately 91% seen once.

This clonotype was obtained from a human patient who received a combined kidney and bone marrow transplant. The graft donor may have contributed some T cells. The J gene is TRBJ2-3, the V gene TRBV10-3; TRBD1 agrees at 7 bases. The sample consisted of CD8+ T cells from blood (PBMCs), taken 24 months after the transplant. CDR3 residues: CAIARDSTTDTQYF. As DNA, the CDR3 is TGTGCCATCGCCCGGGACAGTACGACAGATACGCAGTATTTT.